The TCR beta chain described here comes from a study of STAT5B mutations in CD4+ large granular lymphocyte leukemia. The data were produced by immunoSEQ multiplex PCR, yet TCRdb's version contains in-frame clones alone and is incomplete. The table records about 24,000 clones, less than 80% of them present only once. The sequence derives from a human donor in good health. Sequencing was carried out using CD4+ T cells from blood buffy coats.

The CDR3 region has the DNA TGTGCCAGCTCACCGGGGCGGACCTATGGCTACACCTTC. Protein: CASSPGRTYGYTF. The V and J genes are TRBV18 and TRBJ1-2; TRBD1 is a possible D gene (5 bases). The germline V and J ends were trimmed by 3 bases and 4 bases, with 9 bases remaining between them. This CDR3 is built from 13 residues. The V gene's germline CDR1 is KGHSH and CDR2 LQKENI. Full variable domain (outside the CDR3, taken from reference TRBV18 and TRBJ1-2): NAGVMQNPRHLVRRRGQEARLRCSPMKGHSHVYWYRQLPEEGLKFMVYLQKENIIDESGMPKERFSAEFPKEGPSILRIQQVVRGDSAAYFCASSPGRTYGYTFGSGTRLTVV.